This TCR beta chain was captured in a study of human T cells and chemical hapten exposure (TCRdb year 2021). For the wider study: For sensitization, 2% DPC in acetone was applied to a roughly 2 cm by roughly 2 cm area of upper inner arm skin. Patients additionally received weekly therapeutic DPC doses to the scalp throughout the roughly 24-week study period. Alopecia areata with under or over 50% scalp involvement, alopecia totalis and alopecia universalis were represented in the patient cohort, which was mostly female. Blood for TCR sequencing was provided by twenty-nine alopecia patients at one to four time points (pre-sensitization, 2, 6 and 24 weeks). Libraries were pooled for sequencing, and per-sample TCR yields varied mainly because of small differences in library volumes within the pool. The study tracked peripheral blood TCR repertoire changes in vivo during primary and secondary sensitization to the hapten diphenylcyclopropenone (DPC) in alopecia patients. Blood was sampled from patients pre-sensitization (week 0) and at 2, 6 and about 24 weeks after DPC sensitization. Patch testing was performed on the upper back with Finn chambers containing 0.01% DPC, and the patch tests were scored after 6 days according to International Contact Dermatitis Research Group standards.

Beyond this particular receptor, the publication reports: The number of TCRs above 1 in 1000 frequency did not change with DPC sensitization; there was no evidence of global repertoire structure alterations. Compared with pre-sensitization or healthy control sets, expanded TCRs formed significantly more large CDR3 similarity clusters, which is consistent with antigen-driven responses. The number of PT1 expanded TCRs positively correlated with patch test score, significant at thresholds 8, 16 and 32 but not 4. After repeated subsampling, changes were observed in the strength of the expansion versus patch-test correlation and in the threshold at which the correlation became significant. Because every patient had alopecia, a presumed autoimmune disease, the patients' immune response might differ from that of healthy individuals.

Taken with the paper, the label for time point translates to: patch test 3, about 24 weeks after DPC sensitization. The intended sense of this specimen's treatment or condition label: therapeutic diphenylcyclopropenone sensitization with weekly scalp DPC. At every patch-test visit, the blood draw took place before the patch test was put on. To be eligible, patients had to be aged 18 to 70, diagnosed with alopecia and judged suitable for DPC therapy, while pregnant patients were excluded. Unfractionated whole blood was collected in Tempus Blood RNA tubes, and total RNA was extracted from that blood. Receptor amplification or capture employed RACE. TCRdb records NextSeq 500 as the sequencer. During library preparation, unique molecular identifiers were attached to individual cDNA molecules so that TCRs could be counted quantitatively and reproducibly. From each blood RNA sample, both TCR alpha and TCR beta chains were sequenced. The published analysis was carried out like this. The median number of TCRs per sample was approximately 98,000, ranging from about 23,224 to 690,600. V, J and CDR3 annotation of the TCR reads was carried out using the Decombinator software suite. For the PS versus PT1 abundance plots, all samples were subsampled to the same number of TCRs (28,000). TCRs were defined as expanded if absent before sensitization and observed at least eight times at the 2-week time point. TCRdb itself trimmed the public reads at Q25 with fastp, ran MiXCR and retained productive beta chains. Identical CDR3 proteins give one entry, which carries the most common genes and DNA. The V and J calls follow TCRdb's processing rather than the paper's. The sample table lists roughly 32,000 distinct CDR3 sequences, 5.8% of them with a count of one. The ten largest account for 5% to 7% of the sample.

Ten or more counts support this clonotype. What this receptor recognizes is not known. Per-nucleotide qualities are absent, and no much larger clonotype sits a single base away. Inclusive of the bounding cysteine and phenylalanine, the CDR3 is 14 residues long. Left in the record is the CDR3 DNA by itself, 42 bases read in frame from the first base. V is reduced by 1 base and J by 4 bases, leaving a spacing of 8 bases between them. Sequences SGHTA (CDR1) and FQGNSA (CDR2) are obtained from the germline V gene. The source is a man aged 25-45 years with alopecia areata. Some clones in this sample may be carry-over from other donors' samples. The rearrangement joined TRBV7-2 to TRBJ1-5; confidence is insufficient to name the D gene. Material: whole blood, obtained in connection with sensitization to the hapten diphenylcyclopropenone (DPC). The sequenced DNA is TGTGCCAGCAGCTTAGTGGGAAGAAATCAGCCCCAGCATTTT. Translated, it gives CASSLVGRNQPQHF.